This T cell receptor (beta chain) originates from a study of blood T cell repertoires in COVID-19. Study details: COVID-19 samples collected from the United States, Italy and Spain covered acute and convalescent phases. Nucleic acid was either cDNA or gDNA, and it came from T cells, B-cell-depleted T cells, or PBMCs.

In the authors' workflow: By means of reference gene primer amplification, nucleated cell counts were estimated. TCRdb's table, derived via immunoSEQ multiplex PCR, lists solely in-frame clones and lacks some. V and J calls plus clone size are reproduced from that table; the DNA served to infer D and trimming. There are hundreds of thousands of clones in the sample; 85% to 90% occur only once, and about 4.2% lies in the top ten. Germline-derived CDR1 and CDR2 are MNHNS and SASEGT. This CDR3 contains 15 residues. V trimming: 3 bases; J trimming: 8 bases; junction bases outside the gene matches: 10. J is TRBJ1-5 and V is TRBV6-1, with 7 nucleotides matching TRBD1. The sequenced sample consisted of peripheral blood. The TCR comes from a man aged 35 to 55 with acute or convalescent COVID-19. The CDR3 loop reads CASSERTGLLEPQHF. As DNA, the CDR3 is TGTGCCAGCAGTGAGAGGACAGGCCTCTTGGAGCCCCAGCATTTT.